The 21 T cell receptor beta chains listed next were all sequenced from one sample in a study of blood T cell repertoires in COVID-19. The table came from immunoSEQ multiplex PCR; TCRdb's copy has only in-frame clones and leaves some out. The table lists 200,000 to 250,000 clones, around four fifths of them singletons. The material sequenced was peripheral blood. Source of these receptors: a woman older than 75 with active or convalescent COVID-19.

CDR3 in DNA: TGCAGTGAGCGGAGCTCCTACAATGAGCAGTTCTTC. Translating gives CSERSSYNEQFF. V usage is TRBV29-1 and J usage is TRBJ2-1; maybe TRBD2 (5 bases). Germline V lookup: CDR1 SQVTM, CDR2 ANQGSEA. The CDR3 extends over 12 amino acids.

V usage is TRBV28 and J usage is TRBJ1-1, with D uncertain. This CDR3 spans 14 amino acids. Germline-derived CDR1 and CDR2 are MDHEN and SYDVKM. Trimming stripped 3 bases from V and 5 bases from J, with 13 bases between. In DNA form, the CDR3 reads TGTGCCAGCAGTTTCCTGCCGGGTGGGACTGAAGCTTTCTTT. This sequence encodes CASSFLPGGTEAFF.

The CDR3 DNA follows: TGTGCCAGCAGCCCGCTGCGGGGGTCGGCTGAAGCTTTCTTT. Translation gives CASSPLRGSAEAFF. This rearrangement joins TRBV5-6 to TRBJ1-1, with D perhaps matching TRBD1 (5 bases). Trimming took off 4 bases at V and 6 bases at J, with 16 bases between the two ends. Germline CDR1 reads SGHDT; CDR2 reads YYEEEE. The CDR3 totals 14 residues. The variable domain in full, with the rest retrieved from reference TRBV5-6 and TRBJ1-1, is DAGVTQSPTHLIKTRGQQVTLRCSPKSGHDTVSWYQQALGQGPQFIFQYYEEEERQRGNFPDRFSGHQFPNYSSELNVNALLLGDSALYLCASSPLRGSAEAFFGQGTRLTVV.

The rearrangement uses TRBV5-4 and TRBJ2-5, with D possibly TRBD1 on 5 matching bases. Looked up from germline, CDR1 is SGHNT and CDR2 is YYREEE (reference sequence). The CDR3 has 16 amino acids. V shed 2 bases and J shed 7 bases, with 21 bases lying between them. Here the CDR3 reads CASSLPPLGPQTTQYF. The CDR3 region has the DNA TGTGCCAGCAGCTTACCCCCCTTGGGGCCACAGACGACCCAGTACTTC.

This clone was detected a few times. The gene calls are TRBV28 and TRBJ2-7; TRBD1 matches at 10 bases. CDR3 size: 16 residues. The germline V gene has CDR1 MDHEN and CDR2 SYDVKM. V was pared by 3 bases and J by 0 bases, with 5 bases of the junction left unmatched. This CDR3 is CASSLVGQGSSYEQYF. CDR3 bases: TGTGCCAGCAGTTTGGTGGGACAGGGGTCCTCCTACGAGCAGTACTTC.

The chain joins TRBV11-3 to TRBJ2-5, with TRBD2 matching 7 bases. After removal of 0 bases from V and 1 base from J, the junction contained 17 bases not matched to a gene. This CDR3 region has 20 residues. CDR1 is SGHNT and CDR2 is YENEEA in the germline V gene. The CDR3 spells CASSLDRNRISGGFQETQYF. The CDR3 nucleotides read TGTGCCAGCAGCTTAGATAGGAACCGAATTTCGGGAGGATTCCAAGAGACCCAGTACTTC.

The DNA for the CDR3 is TGTGCCAGCAGCTTAGACGGACAGGGGGGCACTGAAGCTTTCTTT. This sequence encodes CASSLDGQGGTEAFF. The V gene is TRBV7-9, the J gene TRBJ1-1, with TRBD1 matching 10 bases. Germline trimming cut 1 base from V and 4 bases from J; bases unmatched to any gene: 3. The CDR3 has 15 amino acids. Germline V gene sequence: CDR1 SEHNR, CDR2 FQNEAQ (reference sequence).

The chain uses TRBV2 and TRBJ2-7; TRBD1 might be the D (5 bases). Trimming removed 2 bases from V and 5 bases from J, with 10 bases in between. This CDR3 contains 13 residues. The V gene's germline CDR1 is SNHLY and CDR2 FYNNEI. The CDR3 spells CASSESRADEQYF. As DNA, the CDR3 is TGTGCCAGCAGTGAATCCAGGGCAGACGAGCAGTACTTC.

The chain has TRBV19 and TRBJ1-5; D is unresolved. The V gene's germline CDR1 is LNHDA and CDR2 SQIVND (reference sequence). The CDR3 is 14 amino acids. The V and J ends lost 0 bases and 3 bases respectively, with 6 bases between them. The CDR3 spells CASSIDENNQPQHF. DNA for the CDR3: TGTGCCAGTAGTATAGACGAGAACAATCAGCCCCAGCATTTT. Full variable domain (rest looked up from reference TRBV19 and TRBJ1-5): DGGITQSPKYLFRKEGQNVTLSCEQNLNHDAMYWYRQDPGQGLRLIYYSQIVNDFQKGDIAEGYSVSREKKESFPLTVTSAQKNPTAFYLCASSIDENNQPQHFGDGTRLSIL.

This clone was seen a single time. V usage is TRBV27 and J usage is TRBJ2-3; D is uncertain. Germline loops: CDR1 MNHEY, CDR2 SMNVEV (reference sequence). Deletions cut 3 bases from V and 0 bases from J, with 4 bases between. CDR3 length: 13 residues. The CDR3 sequence: CASSLQSTDTQYF. CDR3 bases: TGTGCCAGCAGTTTGCAGAGCACAGATACGCAGTATTTT.

This chain links TRBV21-1 with TRBJ2-7; TRBD2, as called in the table, went unchecked against the DNA. TRBV21-1 is classified as a pseudogene. The CDR3 totals 13 residues. The CDR3 protein is CASSKSGSYEQYF. CDR3 bases: TGTGCCAGCAGCAAAAGCGGGAGCTACGAGCAGTACTTC.

The chain uses TRBV7-2 and TRBJ2-1, with TRBD2 matching over 8 bases. The CDR3 extends over 15 amino acids. Germline values: CDR1 SGHTA, CDR2 FQGNSA. With 1 base clipped from V and 4 bases from J, the junction kept 3 bases outside the gene matches. The CDR3 is CASSLEGLEYNEQFF. CDR3 nucleotide sequence: TGTGCCAGCAGCTTAGAGGGACTAGAGTACAATGAGCAGTTCTTC. Full variable domain (missing parts from reference TRBV7-2 and TRBJ2-1): GAGVSQSPSNKVTEKGKDVELRCDPISGHTALYWYRQSLGQGLEFLIYFQGNSAPDKSGLPSDRFSAERTGGSVSTLTIQRTQQEDSAVYLCASSLEGLEYNEQFFGPGTRLTVL.

The chain carries TRBV7-3 and TRBJ1-1, with 8 positions matching TRBD1. Germline trimming cut 8 bases from V and 10 bases from J; bases unmatched to any gene: 15. The CDR3 has 14 residues. CDR1 is SGHTA, CDR2 FQGTGA, per germline. Here the CDR3 DNA reads TGTGCCAGCCCCACCCCGTCCAGGGGGCGTCGAGCTTTCTTT. It encodes CASPTPSRGRRAFF.

The genes are TRBV7-3 and TRBJ2-3, with 12 bases matching TRBD1. The germline gives CDR1 SGHTA, CDR2 FQGTGA. The CDR3 spans 16 residues. V was pared by 6 bases and J by 5 bases, with 9 bases of the junction left unmatched. The CDR3 sequence is CASSPGDRGRLDTQYF. CDR3 nucleotide sequence: TGTGCCAGCAGTCCCGGGGACAGGGGGCGGTTAGATACGCAGTATTTT.

This clone appeared once. The rearrangement uses TRBV6-2 or TRBV6-3 and TRBJ1-1; possible D gene TRBD1, 5 bases. CDR3 length: 14 amino acids. Trimming pared 2 bases from V and 5 bases from J, leaving 12 bases between. Germline V gives CDR1 MNHEY, CDR2 SVGEGT. The CDR3 here is CASSYTQGRTEAFF. DNA of the CDR3: TGTGCCAGCAGTTACACGCAGGGAAGGACTGAAGCTTTCTTT.

This clone has only one observation. J is TRBJ1-1 and V is TRBV5-6; possible D gene TRBD1, 6 bases. This CDR3 has 18 amino acids. Between the trimmed V and J ends, which lost 4 bases and 1 base, there was a span of 23 bases. Germline CDR1 reads SGHDT; CDR2 reads YYEEEE. The CDR3 spells CASSLGVGVRGKNTEAFF. The DNA for the CDR3 is TGTGCCAGCAGCCTGGGAGTAGGTGTGAGGGGGAAGAACACTGAAGCTTTCTTT.

V usage is TRBV7-9 and J usage is TRBJ1-2; 7 nucleotides agree with TRBD1. Trimming at V came to 0 bases and at J to 8 bases, leaving 9 bases not matched to a gene. Per germline, CDR1 SEHNR and CDR2 FQNEAQ (reference sequence). The CDR3 extends over 15 amino acids. Here the CDR3 DNA reads TGTGCCAGCAGCTTAGCTGCCAGGGGGGATGAGGGCTACACCTTC. Protein product: CASSLAARGDEGYTF.

J is TRBJ2-7 and V is TRBV27, with D possibly matching TRBD1 (7 bases). CDR3 length equals 12 residues. V lost 5 bases and J lost 6, with 11 bases in between. Germline CDR1 and CDR2: MNHEY and SMNVEV (reference sequence). In nucleotides, the CDR3 is TGTGCCAGCAGTCGACAGGGAGGCGAGCAGTACTTC. Protein product: CASSRQGGEQYF.

This CDR3 is CAISDLASGRNEQFF. The CDR3 nucleotides read TGTGCCATCAGTGATCTAGCTAGCGGGAGGAATGAGCAGTTCTTC. The chain recombines TRBV10-3 with TRBJ2-1; 11 bases line up with TRBD2. The germline V gene has CDR1 ENHRY and CDR2 SYGVKD. V lost 3 bases and J lost 7; bases outside the gene matches: 5. The length of the CDR3 is 15 residues.

The rearrangement joins TRBV7-3 to TRBJ2-2, with 9 nucleotides matching TRBD2. The germline V gene has CDR1 SGHTA and CDR2 FQGTGA. The CDR3 consists of 15 residues. With V trimmed by 6 bases and J by 2 bases, 4 bases remained unmatched. CDR3 sequence: CASSLAGSNTGELFF. As DNA, the CDR3 is TGTGCCAGCAGTCTAGCGGGGTCCAACACCGGGGAGCTGTTTTTT.

The genes are TRBV7-2 and TRBJ2-5; 9 positions agree with TRBD1. Germline loops: CDR1 SGHTA, CDR2 FQGNSA. The ends lost 3 bases at V and 5 bases at J; junction bases unmatched: 4. This CDR3 is built from 14 residues. The CDR3 DNA follows: TGTGCCAGCAGCTTCGGGACAGGGTACGAGACCCAGTACTTC. Residues: CASSFGTGYETQYF.